One sample yielded the 11 T cell receptor beta chains listed below, sequenced in a study of yellow fever vaccine responses in identical twins. From the RT-PCR reads, TCRdb called clonotypes with MiXCR, one entry per CDR3 protein. The table shows approximately 11,000 distinct CDR3 sequences, with 77% occurring only once. The specimen comprised T cells from blood (PBMCs), unsorted or a sorted subset (not recorded which), sampled before or after yellow fever vaccination (not recorded which). The source is a woman between 18 and 30 years old who received the yellow fever vaccine.

V usage is TRBV2 and J usage is TRBJ2-3; 8 bases are a match to TRBD2. The germline V gene encodes CDR1 SNHLY and CDR2 FYNNEI. With V trimmed by 4 bases and J by 6 bases, 6 bases remained unmatched. There are 14 residues in the CDR3. The CDR3 region has the DNA TGTGCCAGCAGTGGTCTTAGCGGGAAGGATACGCAGTATTTT. Translation gives CASSGLSGKDTQYF.

The chain is built from TRBV4-1 and TRBJ2-5; 9 positions agree with TRBD2. This CDR3 has 16 residues. Germline-derived CDR1 and CDR2 are MGHRA and YSYEKL. V gave up 4 bases and J gave up 2 bases; unmatched junction bases: 8. The CDR3 protein is CASSPYRGGEQETQYF. The CDR3 nucleotides read TGCGCCAGCAGCCCGTATCGCGGGGGGGAGCAAGAGACCCAGTACTTC.

This clonotype occurred a few times. The chain employs TRBV9 and TRBJ2-1; D is undetermined. Germline lookup yields CDR1 SGDLS and CDR2 YYNGEE. This CDR3 is 14 amino acids long. V dropped 2 bases and J dropped 2 bases, with 8 bases sitting between them. CDR3 DNA sequence: TGTGCCAGCAGCGTGGGCGATGCCTACAATGAGCAGTTCTTC. As protein: CASSVGDAYNEQFF.

This chain connects TRBV2 to TRBJ2-7; D gene ambiguous. Germline V gene data show CDR1 as SNHLY and CDR2 as FYNNEI. There are 14 residues in the CDR3. The ends were cut back, 1 base at V and 5 bases at J, with 12 bases in the middle. The CDR3 region is CASSEVDITDEQYV. The CDR3 nucleotides are TGTGCCAGCAGTGAAGTTGACATCACGGACGAGCAGTACGTC.

CDR3 protein: CASSEVLAMVETQYF. For the CDR3, the DNA is TGTGCCAGCAGTGAAGTTCTAGCTATGGTAGAGACCCAGTACTTC. The chain is built from TRBV2 and TRBJ2-5, with a weak D call TRBD2 (5 bases). The CDR3 runs to 15 residues. The germline gives CDR1 SNHLY, CDR2 FYNNEI. V was cut by 1 base and J by 4 bases, with 13 bases left in between.

The chain combines TRBV11-3 with TRBJ2-1; 11 bases match TRBD2. Trimming removed 4 bases from V and 4 bases from J; junction bases left unmatched: 3. The CDR3 is 15 amino acids. Per germline, CDR1 SGHNT and CDR2 YENEEA. This chain's CDR3 is CASSWGLAAYNEQFF. The DNA of the CDR3 is TGTGCCAGCAGCTGGGGACTAGCGGCATACAATGAGCAGTTCTTC.

The chain recombines TRBV27 with TRBJ2-3; the D gene is possibly TRBD2 (6 bases). The CDR3 length is 11 residues. V lost 8 bases and J lost 3, with 6 bases in between. The germline V gene encodes CDR1 MNHEY and CDR2 SMNVEV (reference sequence). CDR3 DNA sequence: TGTGCCAGCGGGGGGACAGATACGCAGTATTTT. This codes for CASGGTDTQYF.

The chain couples TRBV5-6 to TRBJ2-1; 7 bases match TRBD1. Trimming at V came to 0 bases and at J to 1 base, leaving 1 base not matched to a gene. Germline lookup yields CDR1 SGHDT and CDR2 YYEEEE. The CDR3 contains 15 residues. The CDR3 spells CASSLVQGSYNEQFF. CDR3 coding DNA: TGTGCCAGCAGCTTGGTACAGGGGTCCTACAATGAGCAGTTCTTC. The entire variable domain, with the rest obtained from reference TRBV5-6 and TRBJ2-1, is as follows: DAGVTQSPTHLIKTRGQQVTLRCSPKSGHDTVSWYQQALGQGPQFIFQYYEEEERQRGNFPDRFSGHQFPNYSSELNVNALLLGDSALYLCASSLVQGSYNEQFFGPGTRLTVL.

This chain connects TRBV5-5 to TRBJ2-7; D might be TRBD1 (5 bases). This CDR3 is 13 amino acids long. Germline V lookup: CDR1 SGHKS, CDR2 YYEKEE (reference sequence). V gave up 1 base and J gave up 2 bases, with 7 bases separating them. CDR3 DNA: TGTGCCAGCAGCTTGCAGGGAACCTACGAGCAGTACTTC. Translated, it gives CASSLQGTYEQYF.

In its sample, this clonotype was seen a few times. The CDR3 nucleotides read TGCGCCAGCAGTCCAATTTCCGGTGGTGGCTACACCTTC. It specifies CASSPISGGGYTF. The chain recombines TRBV23-1 with TRBJ1-2; D gene unclear. TRBV23-1 is an ORF for which the function is uncertain. V was shortened by 4 bases and J by 7 bases, with 13 bases between the two germline ends. There are 13 residues in the CDR3.

The chain has TRBV7-7 and TRBJ2-1, with D uncertain. Germline CDR1 is SSHAT and CDR2 is FNYEAQ (reference sequence). This CDR3 spans 13 amino acids. V lost 1 base, J lost 9 bases, and 10 bases lay in between. CDR3 region: CASSLGPVGEQFF. Here the CDR3 DNA reads TGTGCCAGCAGCTTAGGACCGGTCGGTGAGCAGTTCTTC.